This entry lists 24 T cell receptor beta chains sequenced from one sample in a study of blood T cell repertoires in COVID-19. Using immunoSEQ multiplex PCR, the repertoire was profiled, and TCRdb retains in-frame clones only, with some absent. The profile shows some 240,000 clones, 65% to 85% of them singletons. What was sequenced was PBMCs or T cells enriched from blood (not recorded which). The origin of the receptors is a man aged 45-65 years who had recovered from COVID-19.

This clone was observed a single time. The chain joins TRBV6-5 to TRBJ2-3; 11 bases map to TRBD1. Unmatched junction bases numbered 7, after V lost 8 bases and J lost 6 bases. Germline CDR1 and CDR2: MNHEY and SVGAGI. This CDR3 has 14 residues. CDR3 in DNA: TGTGCCAGCTTGGACAGGGGGCCCAGGGATACGCAGTATTTT. It codes for CASLDRGPRDTQYF.

This sequence joins TRBV3-1 (or the pseudogene TRBV3-2) and TRBJ1-1, with 7 positions matching TRBD1. The germline CDR1 and CDR2 sequences are LGHDT and YNNKEL (reference sequence). V lost 6 bases and J lost 1; bases outside the gene matches: 5. The CDR3 has 14 amino acids. CDR3 coding DNA: TGTGCCAGCAGTCGACAGGGCGCGAACACTGAAGCTTTCTTT. Its translation is CASSRQGANTEAFF.

The chain has TRBV5-6 and TRBJ2-1; 10 positions match TRBD2. Germline values: CDR1 SGHDT, CDR2 YYEEEE. This CDR3 is built from 16 residues. V lost 6 bases and J lost 4; bases outside the gene matches: 10. The CDR3 loop is CASTYYRTSGYNEQFF. CDR3 nucleotide sequence: TGTGCCAGCACCTACTATAGGACTAGCGGTTACAATGAGCAGTTCTTC.

This chain joins TRBV18 and TRBJ1-4; 9 bases match TRBD1. Germline CDR1 is KGHSH and CDR2 is LQKENI. The CDR3 is 15 amino acids. Trimming at V came to 3 bases and at J to 8 bases, leaving 7 bases not matched to a gene. The CDR3 protein is CASSPRRTGDEKLFF. CDR3 bases: TGTGCCAGCTCACCCCGACGGACAGGGGACGAAAAACTGTTTTTT.

V gene TRBV5-5 combines with J gene TRBJ1-2, with D tentatively TRBD1 (5 bases). CDR3 length: 13 amino acids. Per germline, CDR1 SGHKS and CDR2 YYEKEE (reference sequence). Trimming pared 4 bases from V and 4 bases from J, leaving 11 bases between. CDR3 region: CASSRDSLYGYTF. DNA of the CDR3: TGTGCCAGCAGCCGCGACAGCCTCTATGGCTACACCTTC.

The genes are TRBV6-1 and TRBJ2-1; perhaps TRBD1 as D (6 bases). Per germline, CDR1 MNHNS and CDR2 SASEGT. The CDR3 contains 14 residues. The V end was cut by 2 bases, the J end by 7 bases, with 12 bases between. This CDR3 reads CASSEIVGANEQFF. CDR3 nucleotide sequence: TGTGCCAGCAGTGAAATCGTGGGGGCGAATGAGCAGTTCTTC.

V gene TRBV6-5 combines with J gene TRBJ2-5; maybe TRBD2 (6 bases). V lost 4 bases and J lost 5, with 14 bases in between. The CDR3 spans 14 residues. Germline CDR1 MNHEY, CDR2 SVGAGI. The DNA for the CDR3 is TGTGCCAGCAGTTCCGCGGGATGGAGCGAGACCCAGTACTTC. Protein sequence: CASSSAGWSETQYF.

To note about this clone: This CDR3 is also generated by other DNA sequences in the sample. CDR3 loop: CASSIGRGPYEQYF. Here the CDR3 DNA reads TGTGCCAGTAGTATAGGCAGGGGGCCCTACGAGCAGTACTTC. This chain uses TRBV19 with TRBJ2-7, with TRBD1 matching over 8 bases. The CDR3 is 14 amino acids. Germline V lookup: CDR1 LNHDA, CDR2 SQIVND (reference sequence). With 1 base clipped from V and 2 bases from J, the junction kept 1 base outside the gene matches.

The sample holds one count of this clone. This chain uses TRBV2 with TRBJ2-7; TRBD2 agrees at 9 bases. The length of the CDR3 is 15 residues. CDR1 is SNHLY and CDR2 is FYNNEI in the germline V gene. After removal of 4 bases from V and 2 bases from J, the junction contained 6 bases not matched to a gene. CDR3 in amino acids: CASSAGLAGTYEQYF. Written as DNA, the CDR3 is TGTGCCAGCAGTGCCGGGCTAGCGGGGACCTACGAGCAGTACTTC.

V is TRBV9 and J is TRBJ1-1; TRBD1 might be the D (6 bases). Germline V gives CDR1 SGDLS, CDR2 YYNGEE. V shed 0 bases and J shed 4 bases, with 10 bases lying between them. This CDR3 contains 14 residues. The CDR3 DNA follows: TGTGCCAGCAGCGTAGGGACAGTGAGCACTGAAGCTTTCTTT. It codes for CASSVGTVSTEAFF.

CDR3 nucleotide sequence: TGTGCCAGCAGTTCCGAGAATCAGGGTAGGGGCAATCAGCCCCAGCATTTT. Its translation: CASSSENQGRGNQPQHF. The chain recombines TRBV28 with TRBJ1-5, with a tentative D call TRBD1 (5 bases). Germline V lookup: CDR1 MDHEN, CDR2 SYDVKM. Trimming cost V 4 bases and J 2 bases, with 18 bases left between them. This CDR3 is built from 17 residues.

This rearrangement joins TRBV28 to TRBJ2-3; 7 nucleotides match TRBD2. CDR1 MDHEN and CDR2 SYDVKM come from the germline V gene. The CDR3 is made up of 16 amino acids. V shed 1 base, J shed 1 base, and the junction held 5 bases outside the gene matches. CDR3 in DNA: TGTGCCAGCAGTTTATTTCCGGGGAGGGGCACAGATACGCAGTATTTT. This translates into CASSLFPGRGTDTQYF. Combining the CDR3 with reference TRBV28 and TRBJ2-3 gives the whole variable domain DVKVTQSSRYLVKRTGEKVFLECVQDMDHENMFWYRQDPGLGLRLIYFSYDVKMKEKGDIPEGYSVSREKKERFSLILESASTNQTSMYLCASSLFPGRGTDTQYFGPGTRLTVL.

The chain uses TRBV9 and TRBJ2-3, with 7 bases matching TRBD2. The CDR3 extends over 15 amino acids. CDR1 and CDR2 (germline): SGDLS, YYNGEE. Trimming took 2 bases from V and 2 from J; bases not matched to a gene: 5. The CDR3 reads CASSVASGFTDTQYF. In DNA, the CDR3 is TGTGCCAGCAGCGTGGCTAGCGGATTCACAGATACGCAGTATTTT.

The gene calls are TRBV3-1 (or the pseudogene TRBV3-2) and TRBJ2-7, with 8 positions matching TRBD2. V dropped 4 bases and J dropped 4; count of bases not matched to a gene: 3. CDR3 size: 13 residues. Per germline, CDR1 LGHDT and CDR2 YNNKEL (reference sequence). The CDR3 nucleotides read TGTGCCAGCAGCCCAGGCGGGAGGTACGAGCAGTACTTC. As protein: CASSPGGRYEQYF.

The chain joins TRBV2 to TRBJ2-2; 11 bases line up with TRBD1. Germline loops: CDR1 SNHLY, CDR2 FYNNEI. CDR3 size: 16 residues. The V and J ends lost 8 bases and 5 bases, in that order; junction bases with no gene match: 10. The CDR3 DNA reads as TGTGCCAGCGTCTCCGGGACAGGGGGAAGAACCGGGGAGCTGTTTTTT. This sequence encodes CASVSGTGGRTGELFF.

In nucleotides, the CDR3 is TGTGCCAGCAGCCACAGTCGCACAGATACGCAGTATTTT. Translating gives CASSHSRTDTQYF. This chain joins TRBV3-1 (or the pseudogene TRBV3-2) and TRBJ2-3; D unclear. The CDR3 contains 13 residues. CDR1 and CDR2 (germline): LGHDT, YNNKEL (reference sequence). Trimming left V 3 bases short and J 1 base short, with 5 bases between.

J is TRBJ2-7 and V is TRBV6-5; D may be TRBD1 (6 bases). CDR1 is MNHEY and CDR2 is SVGAGI in the germline V gene. V shed 2 bases and J shed 3 bases, with 11 bases lying between them. The CDR3 runs to 14 residues. The CDR3 protein is CASSYRGQYYEQYF. Written as DNA, the CDR3 is TGTGCCAGCAGTTACCGAGGACAGTACTACGAGCAGTACTTC.

The chain employs TRBV3-1 (or the pseudogene TRBV3-2) and TRBJ1-4; D may be TRBD1 (6 bases). This CDR3 spans 15 amino acids. V lost 0 bases to trimming and J lost 4 bases, with 9 bases between them. The germline CDR1 and CDR2 sequences are LGHDT and YNNKEL (reference sequence). The DNA for the CDR3 is TGTGCCAGCAGCCAAGATCCAGGGGATAATGAAAAACTGTTTTTT. Translating it yields CASSQDPGDNEKLFF.

This clone was observed a single time. The chain recombines TRBV7-2 with TRBJ2-7; D uncertain. CDR3 length: 13 amino acids. Germline assignment: CDR1 SGHTA and CDR2 FQGNSA. The ends were cut back, 4 bases at V and 2 bases at J, with 9 bases in the middle. The CDR3 DNA is TGTGCCAGCAGCTGGGCCCCGACCTACGAGCAGTACTTC. Its translation: CASSWAPTYEQYF.

The V and J genes are TRBV7-2 and TRBJ2-2; TRBD1 matches at 9 bases. In germline, CDR1 is SGHTA, CDR2 FQGNSA. The CDR3 has 17 amino acids. The trim removed 1 base at V and 7 bases at J, leaving 10 bases unmatched. The chain's CDR3 is CASSLDFGTGSHGELFF. In DNA, the CDR3 is TGTGCCAGCAGCTTAGACTTCGGGACAGGGTCCCACGGGGAGCTGTTTTTT.

The chain is built from TRBV7-2 and TRBJ2-7; D is perhaps TRBD2 (6 bases). In germline, CDR1 is SGHTA, CDR2 FQGNSA. V was trimmed by 5 bases and J by 0 bases, leaving 17 bases between them. CDR3 length: 16 residues. This CDR3 reads CASSRQVIAVSYEQYF. The CDR3 DNA is TGTGCCAGCAGCCGCCAAGTAATAGCGGTCTCCTACGAGCAGTACTTC.

The chain combines TRBV7-3 with TRBJ1-5; TRBD1 matches at 7 bases. Unmatched junction bases numbered 9, after V lost 5 bases and J lost 2 bases. The CDR3 has 16 amino acids. CDR1 and CDR2 (germline): SGHTA, FQGTGA. The CDR3 region is CASSAPTGPGNQPQHF. CDR3 nucleotides: TGTGCCAGCAGCGCGCCGACAGGGCCCGGCAATCAGCCCCAGCATTTT.

This clone was counted a few times. The rearrangement uses TRBV27 and TRBJ2-1; 7 bases agree with TRBD2. The CDR3 contains 13 residues. Per germline, CDR1 MNHEY and CDR2 SMNVEV (reference sequence). The V segment lost 5 bases and the J segment 4 bases; nucleotides outside the gene matches: 2. CDR3 in amino acids: CASSQRGYNEQFF. The CDR3 bases are TGTGCCAGCAGTCAGCGGGGATACAATGAGCAGTTCTTC.

For this clone: Other DNA sequences in this sample translate to the same CDR3. V gene TRBV28 combines with J gene TRBJ1-5; D remains ambiguous. The germline gives CDR1 MDHEN, CDR2 SYDVKM. The V gene lost 3 bases and the J gene lost 1 base, with 10 bases spanning the gap. This CDR3 is built from 15 residues. DNA of the CDR3: TGTGCCAGCAGTTTGGGTGGAGGGAGCAATCAGCCCCAGCATTTT. This codes for CASSLGGGSNQPQHF.